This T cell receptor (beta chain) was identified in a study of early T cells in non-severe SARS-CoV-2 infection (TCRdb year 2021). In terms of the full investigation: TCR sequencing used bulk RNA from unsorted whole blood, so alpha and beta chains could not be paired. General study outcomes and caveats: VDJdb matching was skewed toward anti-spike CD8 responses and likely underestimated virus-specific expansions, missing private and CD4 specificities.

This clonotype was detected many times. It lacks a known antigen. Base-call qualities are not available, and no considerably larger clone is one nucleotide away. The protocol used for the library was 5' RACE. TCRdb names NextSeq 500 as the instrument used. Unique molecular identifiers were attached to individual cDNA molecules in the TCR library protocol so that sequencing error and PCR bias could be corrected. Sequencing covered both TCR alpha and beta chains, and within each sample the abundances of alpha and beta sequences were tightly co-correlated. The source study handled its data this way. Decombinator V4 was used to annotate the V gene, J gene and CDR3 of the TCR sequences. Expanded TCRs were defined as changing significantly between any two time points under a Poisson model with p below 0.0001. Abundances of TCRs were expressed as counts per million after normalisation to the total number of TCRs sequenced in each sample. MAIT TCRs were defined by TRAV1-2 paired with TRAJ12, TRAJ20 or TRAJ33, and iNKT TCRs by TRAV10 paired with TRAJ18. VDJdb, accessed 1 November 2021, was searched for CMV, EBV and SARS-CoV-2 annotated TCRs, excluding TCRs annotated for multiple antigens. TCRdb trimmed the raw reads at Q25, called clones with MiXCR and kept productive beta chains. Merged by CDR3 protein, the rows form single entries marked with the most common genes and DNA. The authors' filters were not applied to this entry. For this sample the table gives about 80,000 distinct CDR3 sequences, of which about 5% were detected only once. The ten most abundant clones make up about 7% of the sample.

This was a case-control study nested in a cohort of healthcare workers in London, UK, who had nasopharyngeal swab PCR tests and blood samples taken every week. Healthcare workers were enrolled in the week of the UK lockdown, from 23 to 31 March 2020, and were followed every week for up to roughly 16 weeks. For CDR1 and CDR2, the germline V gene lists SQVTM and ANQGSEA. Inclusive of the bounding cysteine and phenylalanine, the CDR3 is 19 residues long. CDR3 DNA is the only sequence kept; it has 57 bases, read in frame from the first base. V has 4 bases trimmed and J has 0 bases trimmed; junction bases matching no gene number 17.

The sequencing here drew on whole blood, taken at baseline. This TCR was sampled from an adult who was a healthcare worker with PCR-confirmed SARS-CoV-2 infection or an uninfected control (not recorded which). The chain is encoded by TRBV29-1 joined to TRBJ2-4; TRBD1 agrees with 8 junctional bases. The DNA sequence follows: TGCAGCGTTGCGTGGGTGACAGGGGATACCAGTGTAGCCAAAAACATTCAGTACTTC. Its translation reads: CSVAWVTGDTSVAKNIQYF.